This TCR beta chain was captured in a study of regulatory T cells in long-lasting Graves disease. This CDR3 contains 17 residues. Looked up from germline, CDR1 is MNHNY and CDR2 is SVGAGI (reference sequence). V was pared by 0 bases and J by 6 bases, with 19 bases between. This clonotype was counted between two and nine times. Its antigen is not known. This sample's time point: newly diagnosed GD, antithyroid drugs for less than 3 months. There was RNA extracted from PBMCs, and the TCR library was made from it. The TCR beta library used iRepertoire HTBI primers with Arm-PCR amplification of CDR3. TCRdb fed the multiplex PCR reads into MiXCR, producing one record per CDR3 protein. The table lists over 200,000 distinct CDR3 sequences, under 20% of them singletons. Study results and caveats: The study examined only peripheral blood, not thyroid tissue.

The same data also went into a second study, on T cells in Graves' hyperthyroidism and ophthalmopathy.

The sequencing here drew on peripheral blood mononuclear cells (PBMCs), taken at new diagnosis, from a patient treated with antithyroid drugs. J is TRBJ2-3 and V is TRBV6-6; D remains ambiguous. The TCR comes from a woman younger than 45 with Graves disease. CDR3: CASSYSTSRAPRDTQYF. In DNA form, the CDR3 reads TGTGCCAGCAGTTACTCGACTTCCCGGGCCCCTCGGGATACGCAGTATTTT.